This TCR beta chain was identified in a study of blood T cell repertoires in COVID-19 (dated by TCRdb to 2018 to 2020). A note on the overall study: Samples from collaborators originated in the United States, Italy and Spain and spanned both the acute and convalescent phases of COVID-19. The samples were drawn from the first 160 participants of the ongoing ImmuneRACE study and from 950 to 1,500 subjects provided by 6 global collaborators. A freely available public database, intended as a resource for researchers studying the immune response to SARS-CoV-2, is where the repertoires were released. The prospective study material was composed of cDNA or gDNA derived from T cells, B-cell-depleted T cells, or PBMCs. Where HLA class I and class II types were available, the types were taken from metadata supplied by the sample provider, not from assay-based typing. Subjects who had been exposed to COVID-19, were actively infected with it, or had recovered from it provided the deeply sampled blood TCRbeta repertoires that made up the dataset. Nearly every sample came with metadata listing a de-identified subject ID, COVID-19 status, age in years and sex.

What the work shows at the level of the full study, not this receptor alone: The amount of clinical and demographic metadata varied by source and participant and was provided uncurated.

Whole blood was collected in K2EDTA tubes by collaborating institutions according to the institutions' own protocols. For TCRbeta analysis, collaborators shipped samples in one of three forms: frozen whole blood, isolated PBMCs, or DNA extracted from either of those sample types. TCRbeta CDR3 regions were amplified from genomic DNA using the immunoSEQ Assay, a bias-controlled multiplex PCR. Concerning the study's data processing: The number of nucleated cells in each sample was estimated by amplification of reference gene primers within the assay. To quantify the absolute abundance of each unique TCRbeta CDR3 rearrangement, sequence reads were collapsed and filtered. Productive Simpson clonality was computed per sample as the square root of Simpson's diversity index over productive rearrangements. In its TCRdb copy, this immuneACCESS table keeps in-frame sequences only and misses some clones. Where compared with another copy, unresolved V genes explain less than half of these, and the others have no known cause. V, J and clone size reflect that table, while D and trimming were determined from the DNA. The sample table contains hundreds of thousands of clones; only one count was recorded for about 80% of them. Clones ranked in the top ten supply over 7.5% of the sample.

About this clone: Its recognized antigen is unknown. Within one base of it there is no much larger clone, and no base qualities were kept.

The receptor comes from a man older than 75 with acute or convalescent COVID-19. The sample taken for sequencing was peripheral blood.

Read as DNA, the sequence is TGTGCCAGCGGGGACAGGAGCGAAAAACTGTTTTTT. Translation gives CASGDRSEKLFF. Recombination joined TRBV7-9 with TRBJ1-4, with 8 bases in between that match TRBD1. The germline V gene (reference sequence) supplies CDR1 SEHNR and CDR2 FQNEAQ. The junction shows trimming of 8 bases on V and 8 bases on J, and the gene matches do not reach 4 bases of it. Its CDR3 holds 12 amino acids, cysteine through phenylalanine. Just CDR3 DNA is preserved here, 36 bases in frame from base 1. Supplemented by the reference TRBV7-9 and TRBJ1-4 proteins around the CDR3, the complete variable domain is DTGVSQNPRHKITKRGQNVTFRCDPISEHNRLYWYRQTLGQGPEFLTYFQNEAQLEKSRLLSDRFSAERPKGSFSTLEIQRTEQGDSAMYLCASGDRSEKLFFGSGTQLSVL.